The clone carrying this T cell receptor beta chain has at least ten counts. Antigen specificity is unknown. TCRdb re-called the 5' RACE reads with MiXCR, one entry per CDR3 protein. The sample lists 60,000 to 75,000 distinct CDR3 sequences, approximately 12% seen once, with roughly 6.1% in the top ten. This sample stems from a study of early T cells in non-severe SARS-CoV-2 infection. General study results and limits: Comparison of clonotypes with VDJdb favored anti-spike CD8 responses while missing private and CD4 specificities.

This CDR3 has 16 amino acids. The V end was cut by 5 bases, the J end by 2 bases, with 17 bases between. The sample comprised whole blood. This clonotype originated in an adult who was a healthcare worker with PCR-confirmed SARS-CoV-2 infection or an uninfected control (not recorded which). V is TRBV12-3 or TRBV12-4 and J is TRBJ2-3; D is perhaps TRBD2 (6 bases). In DNA form, the CDR3 reads TGTGCCAGCAGTCCCAACACCGGCGGGACCACAGATACGCAGTATTTT. Protein: CASSPNTGGTTDTQYF.